Below are 11 T cell receptor beta chains sequenced from a single sample in a study of tumor and adjacent non-tumor tissue in lung cancer. TCRbeta libraries were built with three rounds of nested PCR, modified from ARM-PCR. TCRdb fed the multiplex PCR reads into MiXCR, producing one record per CDR3 protein. The sample has over 85,000 distinct CDR3 sequences, around 82% seen once. RNA was extracted from bulk tissue without any cell sorting. Source material: lung tumor tissue. All receptors derive from a man in his 70s with non-small cell lung cancer.

The V and J genes are TRBV7-8 and TRBJ1-1, with 7 bases lining up with TRBD1. V gave up 5 bases and J gave up 2 bases; unmatched junction bases: 5. In germline, CDR1 is SGHVS, CDR2 FQNEAQ. The CDR3 covers 14 residues. CDR3 sequence (DNA): TGTGCCAGCAGCGATAGGACAGGCAACACTGAAGCTTTCTTT. It yields the protein CASSDRTGNTEAFF.

The CDR3 DNA reads as TGCGCCAGCAGCTTAACTGGGGGAACAGACAATAACATTCAGTACTTC. This sequence encodes CASSLTGGTDNNIQYF. The chain joins TRBV5-1 to TRBJ2-4; D possibly matches TRBD1 or TRBD2 (5 bases each). Trimming removed 2 bases at V and 7 bases at J, with 19 bases between. CDR1 and CDR2 from the germline V gene are SGHRS and YFSETQ. CDR3 size: 16 residues.

Concerning this clonotype: Without the conserved terminal phenylalanine or tryptophan, this CDR3 likely stems from a read error. It is unclear where the CDR3 begins or ends on the DNA, so no DNA is shown, and the CDR3 is as TCRdb lists it. This chain connects TRBV12-3 or TRBV12-4 to TRBJ1-6; whether TRBD1, the table's D call, matches the DNA was not checked. The CDR3 is 16 amino acids long, termini counted. Here the CDR3 reads CASTSGTGGYNSSIHL.

Concerning this clonotype: An end of the junction differs from the germline gene, which may be a read error. The chain is built from TRBV29-1 and TRBJ2-1; the match to TRBD2 covers 11 bases. The CDR3 has 14 amino acids. Germline-derived CDR1 and CDR2 are SQVTM and ANQGSEA. The CDR3 loop reads CSVLAGGRGNEQIF. The CDR3 bases are TGCAGCGTCTTAGCGGGGGGGCGGGGTAATGAGCAGATCTTC.

Note on this clonotype: At one boundary the junction diverges from the germline segment, which might be a read error. This sequence joins TRBV11-2 and TRBJ1-1; a possible D gene is TRBD1 (5 bases). The CDR3 extends over 13 amino acids. Germline V gene sequence: CDR1 SGHAT, CDR2 FQNNGV. CDR3 in DNA: TGTGCCGGCAGACATCTTTCAGGGTCTGAAGCTTTCTTT. This gives the protein CAGRHLSGSEAFF.

This chain connects TRBV9 to TRBJ2-3, with 7 positions matching TRBD2. The CDR3 runs 16 residues. The J segment lost 0 bases and the V segment lost 9 bases, leaving 13 bases of the junction unmatched. Per germline, CDR1 SGDLS and CDR2 YYNGEE. CDR3 residues: CANNGRAGPSTDTQYF. CDR3 nucleotides: TGTGCCAACAACGGACGAGCGGGACCTAGCACAGATACGCAGTATTTT. Full variable domain (rest looked up from reference TRBV9 and TRBJ2-3): DSGVTQTPKHLITATGQRVTLRCSPRSGDLSVYWYQQSLDQGLQFLIQYYNGEERAKGNILERFSAQQFPDLHSELNLSSLELGDSALYFCANNGRAGPSTDTQYFGPGTRLTVL.

A word on this clonotype: This CDR3 is missing its conserved last phenylalanine or tryptophan, likely due to a read error. As DNA, the CDR3 is TGCGCCAGTACCAAGGGGGAATTCACAGATACGCAGTATTTA. Translated: CASTKGEFTDTQYL. This rearrangement joins TRBV10-2 to TRBJ2-3; maybe TRBD1 (6 bases). Germline CDR1 reads WSHSY; CDR2 reads SAAADI. CDR3 size: 14 residues. V was cut by 9 bases and J by 2 bases, with 15 bases left in between.

A single count supports this clonotype. One end of the junction varies from germline; a read error may be responsible. The chain has TRBV20-1 and TRBJ2-2; D assignment may be TRBD1 or TRBD2 (5 bases each). This CDR3 contains 15 residues. Germline V gene data show CDR1 as DFQATT and CDR2 as SNEGSKA (reference sequence). CDR3 in amino acids: CSAPRTGRVTGELFF. Here the CDR3 DNA reads TGCAGTGCTCCCCGTACGGGGCGGGTCACCGGTGAGCTGTTTTTT.

The chain links TRBV28 to TRBJ1-4; no reliable D call. Per germline, CDR1 MDHEN and CDR2 SYDVKM. The V end was cut by 9 bases, the J end by 1 base, with 15 bases between. The CDR3 has 15 residues. The CDR3 loop is CASGPWSLTNEKLFF. CDR3 in DNA: TGTGCCAGTGGTCCCTGGTCCCTAACTAATGAAAAACTGTTTTTT.

This chain links TRBV20-1 with TRBJ2-7, with no clear D. Germline V lookup: CDR1 DFQATT, CDR2 SNEGSKA (reference sequence). V dropped 2 bases and J dropped 10 bases, with 12 bases sitting between them. The CDR3 has 11 amino acids. Written as DNA, the CDR3 is TGCAGTGCTAGAACAGTCTCCGAACAGTACTTC. It yields the protein CSARTVSEQYF.

This clonotype was picked up a small number of times. A much larger clone lies a single base off, so this may be a read error. The chain carries TRBV6-2 or TRBV6-3 and TRBJ1-5; a weak D match, TRBD1 (6 bases). The germline V gene encodes CDR1 MNHEY and CDR2 SVGEGT. The CDR3 contains 15 residues. In DNA, the CDR3 is TGTACCAGCAGTTCGGACAGACCTTACAATCAGCCCCAGCATTTT. Amino acids: CTSSSDRPYNQPQHF.